Below, 25 T cell receptor beta chains from the same sample are listed, as sequenced in a study of molecular identifiers for immune sequencing clone quantification. TCRdb recomputed calls from the PCR reads with MiXCR, one row per CDR3 protein. The sample lists approximately 500,000 distinct CDR3 sequences; around 23% were seen once. Material for sequencing was naive CD8+ T cells from blood, with Jurkat cell RNA spiked in. The subset was: FACS-sorted CD8+CD4-CCR7+CD45RA+ naive T cells. These receptors were taken from a human donor in good health. Some libraries in this study had Jurkat cell RNA spiked in.

This clonotype was recorded many times. J is TRBJ2-7 and V is TRBV7-9; 8 bases map to TRBD1. V shed 5 bases, J shed 5 bases, and the junction held 8 bases outside the gene matches. CDR3 size: 14 residues. The germline V gene encodes CDR1 SEHNR and CDR2 FQNEAQ (reference sequence). The CDR3, as DNA: TGTGCCAGCAGCCCCGGACAGGGTATAGACGAGCAGTACTTC. Translation gives CASSPGQGIDEQYF.

This clonotype showed up many times. This chain connects TRBV28 to TRBJ2-1; a weak D match, TRBD2 (5 bases). Looked up from germline, CDR1 is MDHEN and CDR2 is SYDVKM. The CDR3 loop spans 15 amino acids. Deletions cut 5 bases from V and 10 bases from J, with 21 bases between. CDR3 DNA: TGTGCCAGCAGTCCCCTTAACCCGGGATCCCAAGAGCAGTTCTTC. This sequence encodes CASSPLNPGSQEQFF.

This clonotype occurred many times. The chain carries TRBV20-1 and TRBJ2-3; 9 bases map to TRBD2. Per the germline V gene, CDR1 is DFQATT and CDR2 is SNEGSKA (reference sequence). This CDR3 spans 16 amino acids. J gave up 3 bases and V 2 bases, and 9 bases lay outside the gene matches. CDR3 nucleotide sequence: TGCAGTGCTAGAAGTCCGGGACTAGCTATAACAGATACGCAGTATTTT. The encoded protein is CSARSPGLAITDTQYF.

Of note for this clonotype: The germline gene is not matched at one end of the junction; a read error may be the cause. The J gene is TRBJ1-1, the V gene TRBV4-3; 8 bases are a match to TRBD1. The V gene's germline CDR1 is LGHNA and CDR2 YSLEER. The CDR3 sequence is 14 residues long. CDR3 in amino acids: CASGQHGQGAEAFF. The CDR3 DNA is TGCGCCAGCGGCCAACACGGACAGGGTGCTGAAGCTTTCTTT.

The CDR3 loop reads CASSDSGSSYNEQFF. For the CDR3, the DNA is TGTGCCAGCAGCGATAGCGGGAGCTCCTACAATGAGCAGTTCTTC. The rearrangement joins TRBV7-2 to TRBJ2-1, with 9 nucleotides matching TRBD2. The CDR3 is 15 amino acids. The junction had 2 bases not matched to a gene; V was cut back by 5 bases and J by 0 bases. Looked up from germline, CDR1 is SGHTA and CDR2 is FQGNSA.

In this sample, this clonotype turned up a few times. The chain employs TRBV20-1 and TRBJ2-2; D is perhaps TRBD2 (5 bases). The CDR3 loop spans 15 amino acids. The V gene's germline CDR1 is DFQATT and CDR2 SNEGSKA (reference sequence). With 1 base removed from V and 7 bases from J, the gap between germline ends came to 16 bases. CDR3 nucleotides: TGCAGTGCTAGAGGTCGGGGAAACTACATCGGGGAGCTGTTTTTT. It is translated as CSARGRGNYIGELFF.

In regard to this clonotype: One base away lies a much larger clone, so this may be a sequencing read error. V gene TRBV28 combines with J gene TRBJ1-1; a possible D gene is TRBD1 (6 bases). The germline V gene encodes CDR1 MDHEN and CDR2 SYDVKM. The CDR3 is made up of 13 amino acids. The CDR3, as DNA: TGTGCCAGCAGTATCGGACAGAACACTGAAGCTTACTTT. It is translated as CASSIGQNTEAYF.

There are many counts of this clonotype. The J gene is TRBJ2-5, the V gene TRBV2; 8 positions agree with TRBD2. V lost 6 bases and J lost 0; bases outside the gene matches: 12. CDR3 length equals 17 residues. Germline CDR1 is SNHLY and CDR2 is FYNNEI. The CDR3 here is CASRELRASGYQETQYF. The CDR3 region has the DNA TGTGCCAGCAGGGAGCTTCGGGCTAGCGGGTACCAAGAGACCCAGTACTTC.

The rearrangement uses TRBV13 and TRBJ2-7; perhaps TRBD2 as D (6 bases). The germline CDR1 and CDR2 sequences are PRHDT and FYEKMQ (reference sequence). V was clipped by 3 bases and J by 3 bases, with 12 bases between them. This CDR3 is built from 14 residues. The CDR3 sequence: CASSFSLGGYEQYF. The CDR3 DNA follows: TGTGCCAGCAGCTTTTCCCTGGGGGGCTACGAGCAGTACTTC.

This clonotype was found a few times. CDR3 amino acids: CATSDTRTSLISTDTQYF. The DNA of the CDR3 is TGTGCCACCAGTGACACTAGGACTAGCTTGATCAGCACAGATACGCAGTATTTT. The gene calls are TRBV24-1 and TRBJ2-3, with 8 bases identical to TRBD2. Germline-derived CDR1 and CDR2 are KGHDR and SFDVKD. CDR3 length: 18 residues. The junction had 11 bases not matched to a gene; V was cut back by 4 bases and J by 0 bases.

This chain links TRBV4-1 with TRBJ1-1; 7 bases map to TRBD1. J was trimmed by 1 base and V by 1 base; bases with no gene match: 6. This CDR3 spans 16 amino acids. Germline lookup yields CDR1 MGHRA and CDR2 YSYEKL. CDR3 sequence (DNA): TGCGCCAGCAGCCAAGGGGACAGCCGGTGGAACACTGAAGCTTTCTTT. The encoded protein is CASSQGDSRWNTEAFF.

This clonotype was observed a handful of times. This chain uses TRBV7-9 with TRBJ2-7, with TRBD2 matching 9 bases. The germline gives CDR1 SEHNR, CDR2 FQNEAQ (reference sequence). The CDR3 sequence is 16 residues long. After removal of 5 bases from V and 0 bases from J, the junction contained 8 bases not matched to a gene. CDR3 sequence (DNA): TGTGCCAGCAGCCCCACTAGCGGGCTCCGCTCCTACGAGCAGTACTTC. Translating gives CASSPTSGLRSYEQYF.

As regards this clonotype: A read error may be the cause here, since a much bigger clone is one base away. The gene calls are TRBV29-1 and TRBJ1-1, with a tentative D call TRBD1 (6 bases). Germline loops: CDR1 SQVTM, CDR2 ANQGSEA. V lost 3 bases and J lost 6, with 14 bases in between. The CDR3 runs 13 residues. The CDR3 bases are TGCAGCGTTGATCAGGGGCTAGGCGCTGAAGCTTTCTTT. This codes for CSVDQGLGAEAFF.

This clonotype was observed at least ten times. The J gene is TRBJ2-5, the V gene TRBV7-9; 10 bases line up with TRBD2. The CDR3 spans 17 residues. V was pared by 5 bases and J by 0 bases, with 9 bases of the junction left unmatched. Germline-derived CDR1 and CDR2 are SEHNR and FQNEAQ (reference sequence). This CDR3 reads CASSHARGLADQETQYF. The CDR3 DNA sequence: TGTGCCAGCAGCCACGCCCGAGGACTAGCGGACCAAGAGACCCAGTACTTC.

The chain carries TRBV4-1 and TRBJ2-1; 8 bases are a match to TRBD2. The germline gives CDR1 MGHRA, CDR2 YSYEKL. There are 17 residues in the CDR3. The J segment lost 2 bases and the V segment lost 1 base, leaving 7 bases of the junction unmatched. The CDR3 loop is CASSQAFPSGPYNEQFF. The CDR3 coding sequence is TGCGCCAGCAGCCAAGCCTTCCCTAGCGGGCCCTACAATGAGCAGTTCTTC.

This clonotype has more than one count but fewer than ten. The chain links TRBV2 to TRBJ1-3, with a tentative D call TRBD1 (5 bases). The CDR3 has 16 amino acids. Germline CDR1 is SNHLY and CDR2 is FYNNEI. V lost 8 bases, J lost 2 bases, and 19 bases lay in between. In DNA, the CDR3 is TGTGCCAGCGGACGGGGGAGGGTAGAGGCTGGAAACACCATATATTTT. This codes for CASGRGRVEAGNTIYF. The whole variable domain, filled in from reference TRBV2 and TRBJ1-3, reads EPEVTQTPSHQVTQMGQEVILRCVPISNHLYFYWYRQILGQKVEFLVSFYNNEISEKSEIFDDQFSVERPDGSNFTLKIRSTKLEDSAMYFCASGRGRVEAGNTIYFGEGSWLTVV.

There are a few counts of this clonotype. The V and J genes are TRBV11-2 and TRBJ2-1; 10 nucleotides agree with TRBD1. V lost 5 bases and J lost 6; bases outside the gene matches: 13. Germline loops: CDR1 SGHAT, CDR2 FQNNGV. The CDR3 spans 17 residues. CDR3 bases: TGTGCCAGCAGCCCGGGGACAGGGGAATTCCGAGGCAATGAGCAGTTCTTC. Its translation: CASSPGTGEFRGNEQFF.

The rearrangement uses TRBV6-1 and TRBJ2-7; 8 positions agree with TRBD1. Looked up from germline, CDR1 is MNHNS and CDR2 is SASEGT. This CDR3 is built from 16 residues. Germline trimming cut 2 bases from V and 4 bases from J; bases unmatched to any gene: 10. CDR3 protein: CASSEKTSGGVYEQYF. CDR3 DNA: TGTGCCAGCAGTGAAAAAACGTCAGGGGGCGTTTACGAGCAGTACTTC.

This clonotype has only a few counts. The gene calls are TRBV4-1 and TRBJ2-1; 13 bases are a match to TRBD2. CDR1 is MGHRA and CDR2 is YSYEKL in the germline V gene. V lost 4 bases to trimming and J lost 7 bases; unmatched junction nucleotides: 4. CDR3 length: 15 amino acids. CDR3 amino acids: CASSPLTSGRNEQFF. Here the CDR3 DNA reads TGCGCCAGCAGCCCCCTGACTAGCGGGAGGAATGAGCAGTTCTTC.

The chain links TRBV4-3 to TRBJ2-7; 8 positions agree with TRBD1. CDR1 and CDR2 (germline): LGHNA, YSLEER. V was clipped by 1 base and J by 7 bases; unmatched bases: 12. The CDR3 runs to 16 residues. The CDR3: CASSQATGGQGWEQYF. CDR3 bases: TGCGCCAGCAGCCAAGCTACGGGCGGACAGGGCTGGGAGCAGTACTTC.

This clonotype was seen repeatedly, ten times or more. The J gene is TRBJ2-5, the V gene TRBV5-6; 10 positions match TRBD2. Germline assignment: CDR1 SGHDT and CDR2 YYEEEE. The CDR3 consists of 20 residues. V lost 2 bases to trimming and J lost 4 bases; unmatched junction nucleotides: 20. CDR3 nucleotide sequence: TGTGCCAGCAGCTTTGATGTTAGCGGGGGGAGCCCCCCATGGCCAGAGACCCAGTACTTC. Protein product: CASSFDVSGGSPPWPETQYF. Together with reference TRBV5-6 and TRBJ2-5, the CDR3 gives the full variable domain: DAGVTQSPTHLIKTRGQQVTLRCSPKSGHDTVSWYQQALGQGPQFIFQYYEEEERQRGNFPDRFSGHQFPNYSSELNVNALLLGDSALYLCASSFDVSGGSPPWPETQYFGPGTRLLVL.

The chain carries TRBV15 and TRBJ2-7; 14 bases match TRBD2. Losses at the gene ends were 4 bases for V and 5 bases for J; bases not matched to a gene: 7. The CDR3 has 16 residues. Germline V CDR1 and CDR2: LNHNV, YYDKDF (reference sequence). CDR3 nucleotides: TGTGCCACCAGCAAATCGGGACTAGCGGGGGTCAACGAGCAGTACTTC. This codes for CATSKSGLAGVNEQYF. The variable domain in full, with the rest retrieved from reference TRBV15 and TRBJ2-7, is DAMVIQNPRYQVTQFGKPVTLSCSQTLNHNVMYWYQQKSSQAPKLLFHYYDKDFNNEADTPDNFQSRRPNTSFCFLDIRSPGLGDTAMYLCATSKSGLAGVNEQYFGPGTRLTVT.

This clonotype was found many times. V and J are TRBV30 and TRBJ2-7; D not certain. The length of the CDR3 is 12 residues. Germline CDR1 is GTSNPN and CDR2 is SVGIG (reference sequence). V gave up 3 bases and J gave up 3 bases, with 9 bases separating them. CDR3 sequence reads: CAWREGRYEQYF. The CDR3 nucleotides read TGTGCCTGGAGGGAAGGGCGCTACGAGCAGTACTTC.

Comments on this clonotype: The junction shows a germline mismatch at one end, possibly a read error. This chain joins TRBV4-2 and TRBJ2-7; tentatively, D is TRBD2 (6 bases). Germline CDR1 LGHNA, CDR2 YNFKEQ. The CDR3 length is 17 residues. The CDR3 reads CASSQVEALGSSYAQYF. The CDR3 DNA is TGTGCCAGCAGCCAAGTAGAGGCCCTCGGGAGCTCCTACGCGCAGTACTTC.

A few counts support this clonotype. The chain carries TRBV12-3 or TRBV12-4 and TRBJ1-2; 7 nucleotides align to TRBD1. The CDR3 is 14 residues long. Trimming cost V 5 bases and J 5 bases; bases outside gene matches: 8. The CDR3 reads CASSNSGQKYGYTF. In DNA, the CDR3 is TGTGCCAGCAGTAACTCGGGACAGAAGTATGGCTACACCTTC.